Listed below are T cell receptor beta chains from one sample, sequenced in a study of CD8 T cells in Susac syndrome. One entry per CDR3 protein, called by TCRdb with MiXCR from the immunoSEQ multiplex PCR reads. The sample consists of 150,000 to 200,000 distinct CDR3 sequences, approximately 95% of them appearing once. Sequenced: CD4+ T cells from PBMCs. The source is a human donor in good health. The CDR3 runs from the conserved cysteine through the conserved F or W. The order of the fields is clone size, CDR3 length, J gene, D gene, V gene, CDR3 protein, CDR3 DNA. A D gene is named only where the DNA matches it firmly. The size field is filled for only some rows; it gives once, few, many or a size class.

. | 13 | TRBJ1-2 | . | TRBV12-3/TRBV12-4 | CASSGRRRYGYTF | TGTGCCAGCTCGGGACGTCGGCGCTATGGCTACACCTTC
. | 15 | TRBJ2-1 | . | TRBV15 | CATSNRIVGNNEQFF | TGTGCCACCAGCAACCGTATTGTGGGCAACAATGAGCAGTTCTTC
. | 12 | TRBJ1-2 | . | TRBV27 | CASSFAGAGYTF | TGTGCCAGCAGTTTTGCGGGTGCTGGCTACACCTTC
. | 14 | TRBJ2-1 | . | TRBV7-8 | CASSWRAGTYEQFF | TGTGCCAGCAGCTGGAGGGCCGGGACCTATGAGCAGTTCTTC
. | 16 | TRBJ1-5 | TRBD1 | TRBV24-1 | CAIGFTGAFSNQPQHF | TGTGCCATAGGGTTCACAGGGGCCTTTAGCAATCAGCCCCAGCATTTT
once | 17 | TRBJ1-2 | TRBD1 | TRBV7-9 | CASSGGQGEMFNYGYTF | TGTGCCAGCAGCGGTGGACAGGGAGAAATGTTTAACTATGGCTACACCTTC
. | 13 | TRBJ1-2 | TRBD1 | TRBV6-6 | CASSSTGIYGYTF | TGTGCCAGCAGCTCGACAGGGATCTATGGCTACACCTTC
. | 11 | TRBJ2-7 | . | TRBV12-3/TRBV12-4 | CASSIRDEQYF | TGTGCCAGCAGCATAAGGGACGAGCAGTACTTC
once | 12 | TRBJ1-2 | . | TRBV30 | CAWSITGYGYTF | TGTGCCTGGTCGATTACAGGGTATGGCTACACCTTC
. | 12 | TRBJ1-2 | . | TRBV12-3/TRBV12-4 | CASSRGRGGYTF | TGTGCCAGCAGTCGGGGGCGCGGGGGCTACACCTTC
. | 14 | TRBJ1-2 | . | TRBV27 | CASSLTGTNYGYTF | TGTGCCAGCAGTTTAACGGGTACCAACTATGGCTACACCTTC
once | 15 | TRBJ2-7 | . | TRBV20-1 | CSARGAGASPNEQYF | TGCAGTGCTAGAGGCGCAGGGGCCTCACCGAACGAGCAGTACTTC
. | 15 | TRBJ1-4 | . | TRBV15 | CATSRGGTKNEKLFF | TGTGCCACCAGCAGAGGCGGGACGAAAAATGAAAAACTGTTTTTT
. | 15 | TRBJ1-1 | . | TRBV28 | CASSLLGGLNTEAFF | TGTGCCAGCAGTTTATTGGGCGGCCTGAACACTGAAGCTTTCTTT
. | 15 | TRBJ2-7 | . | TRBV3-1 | CASSQVGRISYEQYF | TGTGCCAGCAGCCAAGTTGGCAGGATTTCCTACGAGCAGTACTTC
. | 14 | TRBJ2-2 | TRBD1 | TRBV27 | CAIRQGSWTGELFF | TGTGCCATTCGACAGGGTAGTTGGACCGGGGAGCTGTTTTTT
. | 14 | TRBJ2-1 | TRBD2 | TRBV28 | CAARGSGGRIEQFF | TGTGCGGCAAGGGGTAGCGGGGGCCGTATTGAGCAGTTCTTC
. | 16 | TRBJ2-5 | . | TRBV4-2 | CASSQAWTTSQETQYF | TGTGCCAGCAGCCAAGCTTGGACTACTTCTCAAGAGACCCAGTACTTC
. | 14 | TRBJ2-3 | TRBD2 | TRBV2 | CASKAGVSTDTQYF | TGTGCCAGCAAAGCGGGAGTCAGCACAGATACGCAGTATTTT
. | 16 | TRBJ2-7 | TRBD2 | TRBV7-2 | CASSLRTSGALYEQYF | TGTGCCAGCAGCTTACGGACTAGCGGGGCCCTATACGAGCAGTACTTC
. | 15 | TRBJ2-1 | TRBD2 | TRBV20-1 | CSARTPGLSYNEQFF | TGCAGTGCTAGAACGCCGGGACTATCTTACAATGAGCAGTTCTTC
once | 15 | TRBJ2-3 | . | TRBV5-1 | CASSTRDTRTDTQYF | TGCGCCAGCAGCACCCGGGACACCCGCACAGATACGCAGTATTTT
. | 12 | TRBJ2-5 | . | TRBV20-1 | CSAGGYGETQYF | TGCAGTGCCGGAGGGTATGGAGAGACCCAGTACTTC
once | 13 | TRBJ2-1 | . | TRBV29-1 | CSVGGRTYNEQFF | TGCAGCGTCGGGGGCCGGACCTACAATGAGCAGTTCTTC
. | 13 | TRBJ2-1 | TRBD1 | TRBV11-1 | CASSFSGGVEQFF | TGTGCCAGCAGCTTCTCAGGGGGTGTTGAGCAGTTCTTC
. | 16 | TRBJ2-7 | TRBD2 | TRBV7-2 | CASSLALAGGAYEQYF | TGTGCCAGCAGCTTAGCCCTAGCGGGAGGTGCCTACGAGCAGTACTTC
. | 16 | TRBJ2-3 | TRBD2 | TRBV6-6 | CASSLLTSGSTDTQYF | TGTGCCAGCAGTCTCCTGACTAGCGGTAGCACAGATACGCAGTATTTT
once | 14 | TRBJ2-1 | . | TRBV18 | CASSPPADVGEQFF | TGTGCCAGCTCTCCCCCGGCCGACGTGGGTGAGCAGTTCTTC
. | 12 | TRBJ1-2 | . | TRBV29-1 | CSVSGTGYGYTF | TGCAGCGTTTCAGGGACCGGCTATGGCTACACCTTC
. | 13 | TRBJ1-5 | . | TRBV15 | CATGRGSNQPQHF | TGTGCCACCGGGAGGGGTAGCAATCAGCCCCAGCATTTT
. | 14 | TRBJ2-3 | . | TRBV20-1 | CSAVHRDWADTQYF | TGCAGTGCTGTACACAGGGATTGGGCAGATACGCAGTATTTT
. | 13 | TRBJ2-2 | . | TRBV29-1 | CSVVEQSTGELFF | TGCAGCGTTGTGGAGCAATCCACCGGGGAGCTGTTTTTT
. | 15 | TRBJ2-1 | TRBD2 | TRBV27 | CASSLGLAGVTWQFF | TGTGCCAGCAGTTTAGGGCTAGCGGGAGTCACGTGGCAGTTCTTC
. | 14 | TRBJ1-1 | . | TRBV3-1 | CASSLQGSGTEAFF | TGTGCCAGCAGCCTACAGGGTAGTGGCACTGAAGCTTTCTTT
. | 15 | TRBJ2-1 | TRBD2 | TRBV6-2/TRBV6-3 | CASFPSGRAPNEQFF | TGTGCCAGCTTCCCTAGCGGGAGGGCCCCTAATGAGCAGTTCTTC
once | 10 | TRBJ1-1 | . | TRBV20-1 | CSAREQRAFF | TGCAGTGCTAGGGAACAGAGAGCTTTCTTT
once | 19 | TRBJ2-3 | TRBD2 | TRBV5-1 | CASRPRTAGGPTDTDTQYF | TGCGCCAGCAGACCCAGGACAGCGGGAGGGCCAACCGACACAGATACGCAGTATTTT
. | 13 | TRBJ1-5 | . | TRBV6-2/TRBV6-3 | CASSYPKAQPQHF | TGTGCCAGCAGTTACCCCAAGGCACAGCCCCAGCATTTT
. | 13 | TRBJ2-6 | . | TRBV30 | CAGTASGANVLTF | TGTGCCGGAACAGCCTCTGGGGCCAACGTCCTGACTTTC
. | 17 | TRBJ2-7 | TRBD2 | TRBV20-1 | CSAMPPPSGRGSYEQYF | TGCAGTGCTATGCCCCCCCCAAGCGGGAGAGGATCCTACGAGCAGTACTTC
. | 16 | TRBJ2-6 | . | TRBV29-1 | CSVEGQGLSGANVLTF | TGCAGCGTTGAAGGCCAGGGTCTCTCTGGGGCCAACGTCCTGACTTTC
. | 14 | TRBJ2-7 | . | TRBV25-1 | CASSEYGRAYEQYF | TGTGCCAGCAGTGAATATGGCAGGGCCTACGAGCAGTACTTC
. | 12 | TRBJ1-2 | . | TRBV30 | CAWSPLLDGYTF | TGTGCCTGGAGTCCGCTACTTGACGGCTACACCTTC
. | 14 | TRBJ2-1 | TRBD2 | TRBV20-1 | CSARPGTSAGEQFF | TGCAGTGCTAGACCCGGGACTAGCGCCGGTGAGCAGTTCTTC
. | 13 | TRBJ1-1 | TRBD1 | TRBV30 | CAWGGQRNTEAFF | TGTGCCTGGGGGGGACAGAGAAACACTGAAGCTTTCTTT
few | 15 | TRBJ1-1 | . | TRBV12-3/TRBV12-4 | CASSFRREMNTEAFF | TGTGCCAGCAGTTTTAGGCGGGAAATGAACACTGAAGCTTTCTTT
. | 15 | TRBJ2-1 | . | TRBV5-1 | CASSLPAGANNEQFF | TGCGCCAGCAGCTTGCCGGCAGGGGCTAACAATGAGCAGTTCTTC
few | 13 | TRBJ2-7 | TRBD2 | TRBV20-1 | CSASLAGAYEQYF | TGCAGTGCTTCACTAGCGGGAGCTTACGAGCAGTACTTC
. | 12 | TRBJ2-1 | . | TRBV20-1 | CSALLQGGEQFF | TGCAGTGCCCTGCTACAGGGTGGTGAGCAGTTCTTC
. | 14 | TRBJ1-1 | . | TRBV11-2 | CASSLLSANTEAFF | TGTGCCAGCAGCCTCTTATCAGCGAACACTGAAGCTTTCTTT
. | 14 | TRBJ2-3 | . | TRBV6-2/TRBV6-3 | CASSYGLDRDTQYF | TGTGCCAGCAGTTACGGGCTAGATCGAGATACGCAGTATTTT
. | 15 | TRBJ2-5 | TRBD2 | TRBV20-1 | CSARDLAGNQETQYF | TGCAGTGCTAGAGATCTAGCGGGGAATCAAGAGACCCAGTACTTC
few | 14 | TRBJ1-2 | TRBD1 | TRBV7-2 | CASSFDREGYGYTF | TGTGCCAGCAGCTTTGACAGGGAGGGTTATGGCTACACCTTC
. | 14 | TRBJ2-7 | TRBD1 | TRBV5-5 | CASSYRGGTYEQYF | TGTGCCAGCAGCTACAGGGGCGGAACCTACGAGCAGTACTTC
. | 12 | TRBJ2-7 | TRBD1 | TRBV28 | CASSLDRGEQYF | TGTGCCAGCAGTCTCGACAGGGGCGAGCAGTACTTC